The 27 T cell receptor beta chains listed next were all sequenced from one sample in a study of shared clonotypes between healthy human individuals (TCRdb year 2020). The library was generated by the immunoSEQ multiplex PCR assay. This is the immuneACCESS table as TCRdb keeps it, with only in-frame sequences that have V and J called. A part of the clones is gone; compared with another copy, unresolved V genes explain less than half, and the rest is unexplained. The sample yields more than 2 million clones; approximately 94% were counted once. Roughly 0.13% of the sample is in the top ten clones. Specimen: naive CD4+ T cells sorted from blood. This specimen's cell subset or site label, interpreted: CD45RA+ positively selected. The source is a man aged 18 to 30 in good health.

This clone was counted once. The same CDR3 also results from other DNA sequences found in this sample. The rearrangement uses TRBV18 and TRBJ2-3; D call uncertain. The germline gives CDR1 KGHSH, CDR2 LQKENI. The CDR3 covers 12 residues. V was pared by 1 base and J by 4 bases, with 3 bases between. CDR3 DNA: TGTGCCAGCTCACCACGCGCAGATACGCAGTATTTT. Translation: CASSPRADTQYF.

The V call is TRBV6-1, the J call TRBJ2-7, with 11 nucleotides matching TRBD1. This CDR3 is 14 amino acids long. CDR1 and CDR2 (germline): MNHNS, SASEGT. The V gene end was trimmed by 6 bases and the J gene end by 4 bases; junction bases not matched to a gene: 5. CDR3 nucleotides: TGTGCCAGCAGCCGTGGGACAGGGGGTTACGAGCAGTACTTC. Translating it yields CASSRGTGGYEQYF.

V gene TRBV28 combines with J gene TRBJ1-1; the match to TRBD1 covers 8 bases. CDR1 is MDHEN and CDR2 is SYDVKM in the germline V gene. The CDR3 contains 13 residues. J lost 5 bases, V lost 8 bases, and 7 bases had no gene match. The CDR3 protein is CASWTGSRTEAFF. Written as DNA, the CDR3 is TGTGCCAGCTGGACAGGGTCGAGGACTGAAGCTTTCTTT.

This rearrangement joins TRBV10-3 to TRBJ2-3, with 8 nucleotides matching TRBD2. CDR1 is ENHRY and CDR2 is SYGVKD in the germline V gene. J gave up 4 bases and V 6 bases, and 9 bases lay outside the gene matches. CDR3 length equals 15 residues. This chain's CDR3 is CAISENSGTPDTQYF. The CDR3 DNA is TGTGCCATCAGCGAAAATAGCGGGACCCCAGATACGCAGTATTTT.

The chain uses TRBV19 and TRBJ2-3, with a possible D match to TRBD1 (5 bases). V lost 9 bases and J lost 0, with 13 bases in between. The CDR3 loop spans 14 amino acids. Germline CDR1 LNHDA, CDR2 SQIVND (reference sequence). CDR3 loop: CASERGRSTDTQYF. The CDR3 DNA follows: TGTGCCAGCGAAAGGGGAAGGAGCACAGATACGCAGTATTTT.

V is TRBV11-2 and J is TRBJ2-1; no reliable D call. CDR3 length equals 16 residues. CDR1 is SGHAT, CDR2 FQNNGV, per germline. The ends were cut back, 5 bases at V and 4 bases at J, with 18 bases in the middle. CDR3 sequence: CASSPRLKALYNEQFF. Written as DNA, the CDR3 is TGTGCCAGCAGCCCCCGACTTAAAGCGCTTTACAATGAGCAGTTCTTC.

The chain uses TRBV4-1 and TRBJ2-5; D remains unclear. Germline CDR1 is MGHRA and CDR2 is YSYEKL. V lost 0 bases and J lost 1, with 12 bases in between. CDR3 length equals 16 residues. CDR3 protein: CASSQDAGRSQETQYF. The CDR3 DNA reads TGCGCCAGCAGCCAAGATGCCGGTCGATCCCAAGAGACCCAGTACTTC.

CDR3 loop: CASSHVEASSYNEQFF. For the CDR3, the DNA is TGCGCCAGCAGCCATGTTGAGGCTAGCTCCTACAATGAGCAGTTCTTC. The V call is TRBV4-3, the J call TRBJ2-1; D gene uncertain. This CDR3 contains 16 residues. Trimming removed 3 bases from V and 0 bases from J, with 12 bases in between. Germline CDR1 and CDR2: LGHNA and YSLEER.

V usage is TRBV28 and J usage is TRBJ1-3, with D perhaps TRBD1 (5 bases). The CDR3 runs to 12 residues. The germline V gene has CDR1 MDHEN and CDR2 SYDVKM. V shed 3 bases and J shed 9 bases, with 9 bases lying between them. Written as DNA, the CDR3 is TGTGCCAGCAGTTTCCGGGACGCCACCATATATTTT. It translates to CASSFRDATIYF.

Points on this clone: The sample holds other DNA sequences that translate to the same CDR3. The chain has TRBV19 and TRBJ1-5, with D maybe TRBD1 (6 bases). Trimming took 0 bases from V and 4 from J, leaving 10 bases between them. CDR1 LNHDA and CDR2 SQIVND come from the germline V gene (reference sequence). The CDR3 is 15 residues long. The CDR3 nucleotides are TGTGCCAGTAGTATAGATCGGGGGCGGAATCAGCCCCAGCATTTT. It specifies CASSIDRGRNQPQHF. Full variable domain (rest looked up from reference TRBV19 and TRBJ1-5): DGGITQSPKYLFRKEGQNVTLSCEQNLNHDAMYWYRQDPGQGLRLIYYSQIVNDFQKGDIAEGYSVSREKKESFPLTVTSAQKNPTAFYLCASSIDRGRNQPQHFGDGTRLSIL.

This clone was recorded only once. The chain couples TRBV30 to TRBJ1-1, with a possible D match to TRBD1 (6 bases). Germline CDR1 and CDR2: GTSNPN and SVGIG (reference sequence). V lost 1 base to trimming and J lost 3 bases, with 21 bases between them. The CDR3 has 17 amino acids. The CDR3: CAWSAPRPGQRDTEAFF. The CDR3 DNA sequence: TGTGCCTGGAGTGCCCCTCGTCCCGGACAGAGAGACACTGAAGCTTTCTTT.

This sequence joins TRBV2 and TRBJ2-7; D is perhaps TRBD1 (6 bases). Germline CDR1 reads SNHLY; CDR2 reads FYNNEI. The CDR3 spans 15 residues. V lost 4 bases to trimming and J lost 5 bases, with 18 bases between them. This CDR3 is CASSGSPTGIDEQYF. The CDR3 nucleotides read TGTGCCAGCAGTGGCAGCCCAACAGGGATCGACGAGCAGTACTTC.

This clone has a single count. Different DNA sequences within this sample yield the same CDR3. The V gene is TRBV6-5, the J gene TRBJ1-2, with 12 bases aligning to TRBD1. Trimming cost V 5 bases and J 8 bases; bases outside gene matches: 6. The germline gives CDR1 MNHEY, CDR2 SVGAGI. The length of the CDR3 is 14 residues. The CDR3 DNA is TGTGCCAGCAGTCGGGACAGGGGGCGAGACGGCTACACCTTC. Its protein is CASSRDRGRDGYTF.

The rearrangement joins TRBV30 to TRBJ1-1, with D perhaps matching TRBD1 (6 bases). The CDR3 is made up of 13 amino acids. The germline gives CDR1 GTSNPN, CDR2 SVGIG (reference sequence). Trimming took 3 bases from V and 3 from J, leaving 11 bases between them. The CDR3 sequence is CAWSGRGDTEAFF. CDR3 coding DNA: TGTGCCTGGAGCGGTAGGGGGGACACTGAAGCTTTCTTT.

The gene calls are TRBV11-1 and TRBJ1-1; D unclear. V dropped 5 bases and J dropped 0 bases, with 7 bases sitting between them. Per the germline V gene, CDR1 is SGHAT and CDR2 is FQDESV (reference sequence). The length of the CDR3 is 13 residues. The CDR3 sequence: CASSPTVNTEAFF. The CDR3 DNA is TGTGCCAGCAGCCCAACAGTGAACACTGAAGCTTTCTTT. Full variable domain (remainder filled in from reference TRBV11-1 and TRBJ1-1): EAEVAQSPRYKITEKSQAVAFWCDPISGHATLYWYRQILGQGPELLVQFQDESVVDDSQLPKDRFSAERLKGVDSTLKIQPAELGDSAMYLCASSPTVNTEAFFGQGTRLTVV.

The genes are TRBV10-3 and TRBJ2-7; 8 positions agree with TRBD1. Trimming at V came to 3 bases and at J to 1 base, leaving 5 bases not matched to a gene. The CDR3 has 15 amino acids. The germline V gene has CDR1 ENHRY and CDR2 SYGVKD. The CDR3: CAISELDRESYEQYF. The CDR3 nucleotides are TGTGCCATCAGTGAATTGGACAGGGAATCCTACGAGCAGTACTTC.

CDR3 protein: CASRSGFRNTGELFF. DNA for the CDR3: TGTGCCAGTAGGTCAGGGTTTCGGAACACCGGGGAGCTGTTTTTT. This chain connects TRBV19 to TRBJ2-2, with D maybe TRBD1 (5 bases). Trimming stripped 6 bases from V and 1 base from J, with 12 bases between. Looked up from germline, CDR1 is LNHDA and CDR2 is SQIVND (reference sequence). This CDR3 is 15 amino acids long. Looking up the rest from reference TRBV19 and TRBJ2-2 gives the full variable domain: DGGITQSPKYLFRKEGQNVTLSCEQNLNHDAMYWYRQDPGQGLRLIYYSQIVNDFQKGDIAEGYSVSREKKESFPLTVTSAQKNPTAFYLCASRSGFRNTGELFFGEGSRLTVL.

This sequence joins TRBV10-3 and TRBJ1-5; maybe TRBD1 (5 bases). The germline gives CDR1 ENHRY, CDR2 SYGVKD. The CDR3 consists of 13 residues. Trimming left V 3 bases short and J 9 bases short, with 12 bases between. CDR3 DNA sequence: TGTGCCATCAGTGACGGGACGGGAGGGCCCCAGCATTTT. As protein: CAISDGTGGPQHF.

About this clone: This sample also contains other DNA sequences that code for the same CDR3. CDR3 residues: CASSPLASGETQYF. The CDR3 DNA sequence: TGTGCCAGCTCACCACTTGCGTCGGGAGAGACCCAGTACTTC. This rearrangement joins TRBV18 to TRBJ2-5; D call uncertain. The CDR3 covers 14 residues. Trimming cost V 1 base and J 4 bases, with 10 bases left between them. The V gene's germline CDR1 is KGHSH and CDR2 LQKENI.

V gene TRBV18 combines with J gene TRBJ1-6; D not certain. Between the trimmed V and J ends, which lost 3 bases and 3 bases, there was a span of 6 bases. Per the germline V gene, CDR1 is KGHSH and CDR2 is LQKENI. The CDR3 consists of 14 residues. In nucleotides, the CDR3 is TGTGCCAGCTCACCGGAGGGCTATAATTCACCCCTCCACTTT. It is translated as CASSPEGYNSPLHF.

A remark on this clone: The identical CDR3 is also encoded by other nucleotide sequences in the sample. The chain links TRBV30 to TRBJ1-2; no definite D call. Germline loops: CDR1 GTSNPN, CDR2 SVGIG (reference sequence). This CDR3 region has 13 residues. V lost 0 bases and J 4 bases, leaving 9 bases between the germline ends. The CDR3 nucleotides are TGTGCCTGGAGTGTCCCGGGGAGCTATGGCTACACCTTC. Its protein is CAWSVPGSYGYTF. Full variable domain (outside the CDR3, taken from reference TRBV30 and TRBJ1-2): SQTIHQWPATLVQPVGSPLSLECTVEGTSNPNLYWYRQAAGRGLQLLFYSVGIGQISSEVPQNLSASRPQDRQFILSSKKLLLSDSGFYLCAWSVPGSYGYTFGSGTRLTVV.

There are a few counts of this clone. The chain combines TRBV18 with TRBJ1-2; tentative D call: TRBD1 (5 bases). Germline CDR1 KGHSH, CDR2 LQKENI. V dropped 4 bases and J dropped 0 bases, with 15 bases sitting between them. This CDR3 has 16 amino acids. The CDR3: CASSLTVPIANYGYTF. The CDR3 region has the DNA TGTGCCAGCTCACTGACAGTCCCGATAGCTAACTATGGCTACACCTTC.

The gene calls are TRBV6-5 and TRBJ1-4; 7 nucleotides agree with TRBD1. Germline trimming cut 6 bases from V and 7 bases from J; bases unmatched to any gene: 5. CDR1 MNHEY and CDR2 SVGAGI come from the germline V gene. The CDR3 is made up of 13 amino acids. The chain's CDR3 is CASRRQGGEKLFF. The CDR3 nucleotides are TGTGCCAGCAGGCGACAGGGAGGTGAAAAACTGTTTTTT.

The CDR3 reads CASSPGRRSSYNEQFF. The CDR3 DNA reads TGCGCCAGCAGCCCAGGTCGTCGGAGCTCCTACAATGAGCAGTTCTTC. This chain uses TRBV4-1 with TRBJ2-1; D gene ambiguous. Trimming took off 4 bases at V and 0 bases at J, with 13 bases between the two ends. The CDR3 totals 16 residues. Germline CDR1 MGHRA, CDR2 YSYEKL.

The gene calls are TRBV5-4 and TRBJ1-3, with 7 bases matching TRBD1. From germline, CDR1 is SGHNT and CDR2 YYREEE (reference sequence). V was clipped by 4 bases and J by 2 bases; unmatched bases: 6. The length of the CDR3 is 15 residues. In DNA form, the CDR3 reads TGTGCCAGCAGCGCCCGGACAGGAACTGGAAACACCATATATTTT. This encodes CASSARTGTGNTIYF.

V and J are TRBV27 and TRBJ2-7; the D call may be TRBD1 or TRBD2 (5 bases each). Germline V gives CDR1 MNHEY, CDR2 SMNVEV (reference sequence). This CDR3 has 15 amino acids. Trimming removed 8 bases from V and 2 bases from J, with 19 bases in between. CDR3 region: CASALGDAWTYEQYF. For the CDR3, the DNA is TGTGCCAGCGCCCTGGGGGACGCTTGGACCTACGAGCAGTACTTC.

The chain couples TRBV7-9 to TRBJ2-4; D gene unclear. The germline CDR1 and CDR2 sequences are SEHNR and FQNEAQ (reference sequence). V lost 5 bases and J 6 bases, leaving 8 bases between the germline ends. The CDR3 totals 12 residues. The CDR3 region is CASSPGGNIQYF. CDR3 nucleotides: TGTGCCAGCAGCCCGGGTGGAAACATTCAGTACTTC.